This entry concerns a single T cell receptor (beta chain). Its antigen is undetermined. The method was immunoSEQ multiplex PCR; TCRdb's version includes in-frame clones alone and lacks a portion of them. This sample yields 180,000 or so clones, of which approximately 90% are seen a single time; approximately 1.8% belongs to the top ten. This CDR3 is built from 16 residues. Germline V gene sequence: CDR1 SNHLY, CDR2 FYNNEI. With 6 bases clipped from V and 10 bases from J, the junction kept 16 bases outside the gene matches. This entry comes from a study of T cell responses to AZD1222 COVID-19 vaccine. Regarding the study as a whole: Every sample of the repertoires postdated the peak T cell response. Clonal diversity was possibly underestimated, and the donors were mostly white British, with more females.

The receptor's source is an adult who received the AZD1222 COVID-19 vaccine. The rearrangement links TRBV2 to TRBJ2-1, with TRBD2 identical over 9 bases. The source was peripheral blood, collected 28 days after the second AZD1222 dose. CDR3: CASRAGGTDFAREQFF. The CDR3 bases are TGTGCCAGCAGGGCGGGGGGGACTGATTTCGCTCGGGAGCAGTTCTTC.